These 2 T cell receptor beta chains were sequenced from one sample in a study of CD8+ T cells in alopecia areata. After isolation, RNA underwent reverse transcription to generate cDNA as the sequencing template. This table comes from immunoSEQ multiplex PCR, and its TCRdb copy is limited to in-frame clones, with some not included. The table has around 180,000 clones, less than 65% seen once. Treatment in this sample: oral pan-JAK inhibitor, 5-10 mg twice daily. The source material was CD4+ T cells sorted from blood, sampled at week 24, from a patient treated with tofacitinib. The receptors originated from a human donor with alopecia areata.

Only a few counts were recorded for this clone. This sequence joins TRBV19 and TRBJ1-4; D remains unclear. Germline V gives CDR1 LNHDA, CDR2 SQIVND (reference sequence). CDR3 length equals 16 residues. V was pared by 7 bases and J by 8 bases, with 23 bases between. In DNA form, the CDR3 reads TGTGCCAGTAACAAGAACCGGGCCCCCTTCGAGGAAAAACTGTTTTTT. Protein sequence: CASNKNRAPFEEKLFF.

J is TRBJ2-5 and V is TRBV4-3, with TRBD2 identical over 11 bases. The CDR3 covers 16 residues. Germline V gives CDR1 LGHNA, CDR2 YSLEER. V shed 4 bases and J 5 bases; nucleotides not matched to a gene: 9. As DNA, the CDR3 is TGCGCCAGCAGCCCAGGGACTAGCGGTAAAGGGGAGACCCAGTACTTC. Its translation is CASSPGTSGKGETQYF.